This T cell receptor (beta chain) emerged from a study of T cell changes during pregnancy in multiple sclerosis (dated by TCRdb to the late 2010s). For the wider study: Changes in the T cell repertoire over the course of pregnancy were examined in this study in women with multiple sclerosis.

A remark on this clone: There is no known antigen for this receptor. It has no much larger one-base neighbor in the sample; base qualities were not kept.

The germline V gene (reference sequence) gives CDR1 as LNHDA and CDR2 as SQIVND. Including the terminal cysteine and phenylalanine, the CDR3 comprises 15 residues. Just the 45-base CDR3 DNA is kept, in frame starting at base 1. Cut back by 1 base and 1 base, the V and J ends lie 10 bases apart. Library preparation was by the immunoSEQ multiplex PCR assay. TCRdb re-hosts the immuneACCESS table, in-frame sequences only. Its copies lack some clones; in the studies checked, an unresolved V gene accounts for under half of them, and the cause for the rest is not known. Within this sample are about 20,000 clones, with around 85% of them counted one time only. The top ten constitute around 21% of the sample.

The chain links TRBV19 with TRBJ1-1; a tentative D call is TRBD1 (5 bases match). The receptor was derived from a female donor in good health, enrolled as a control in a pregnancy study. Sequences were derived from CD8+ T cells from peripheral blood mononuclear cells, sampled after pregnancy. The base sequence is TGTGCCAGTAGTATAGGCGGGGCAGGGAACACTGAAGCTTTCTTT. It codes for CASSIGGAGNTEAFF.